These T cell receptor beta chains were read from a single sample in a study of blood T cell repertoires in COVID-19. Assay: immunoSEQ multiplex PCR; the TCRdb copy retains only in-frame clones and omits some. The sample includes roughly 180,000 clones, roughly 88% of them seen just once. Sequenced: PBMCs or T cells enriched from blood (not recorded which). These receptors were taken from a young woman who had recovered from COVID-19. Both conserved end residues are trimmed from each CDR3. D genes are given only for firm matches.

v_call: TRBV7-9; d_call: .; j_call: TRBJ2-7; cdr3_aa: ASSLGLGASYEQY
v_call: TRBV6-4; d_call: TRBD2; j_call: TRBJ2-3; cdr3_aa: ASSERETDTQY
v_call: TRBV7-9; d_call: .; j_call: TRBJ1-6; cdr3_aa: ASSSAGGGGNSPLH
v_call: TRBV3-1/TRBV3-2; d_call: .; j_call: TRBJ2-7; cdr3_aa: ASSQGPGGYEQY
v_call: TRBV21-1; d_call: .; j_call: TRBJ2-7; cdr3_aa: ASSHHGGSPPREQY
v_call: TRBV10-3; d_call: TRBD1; j_call: TRBJ2-7; cdr3_aa: AISGSGTGGPYEQY
v_call: TRBV7-9; d_call: TRBD1; j_call: TRBJ2-1; cdr3_aa: ASSFGQGHVNEQF
v_call: TRBV9; d_call: TRBD2; j_call: TRBJ2-5; cdr3_aa: ASSVAGGQETQY
v_call: TRBV4-1; d_call: .; j_call: TRBJ2-7; cdr3_aa: ASSQGRGSLYEQY
v_call: TRBV7-3; d_call: .; j_call: TRBJ2-7; cdr3_aa: ASSLSDLAYLFYEQY
v_call: TRBV6-1; d_call: .; j_call: TRBJ1-1; cdr3_aa: ASSEVLSGVMNTEAF
v_call: TRBV6-5; d_call: TRBD1; j_call: TRBJ1-2; cdr3_aa: ASRRDRGGGYT
v_call: TRBV18; d_call: .; j_call: TRBJ1-5; cdr3_aa: ASSPYSTNQPQH
v_call: TRBV7-9; d_call: .; j_call: TRBJ1-1; cdr3_aa: ASSPIAGRLGYTEAF
v_call: TRBV7-8; d_call: .; j_call: TRBJ2-7; cdr3_aa: ASSLEDGTPH
v_call: TRBV4-1; d_call: TRBD1; j_call: TRBJ1-1; cdr3_aa: ASSQAWTGGGEAF
v_call: TRBV18; d_call: TRBD1; j_call: TRBJ2-7; cdr3_aa: ASSPGTGYEQY
v_call: TRBV29-1; d_call: TRBD2; j_call: TRBJ2-2; cdr3_aa: SVEVTSGISGELF
v_call: TRBV4-1; d_call: TRBD2; j_call: TRBJ2-2; cdr3_aa: ASSQVKGSGSSGELF
v_call: TRBV6-5; d_call: .; j_call: TRBJ2-2; cdr3_aa: AVAKSYETGELF
v_call: TRBV18; d_call: .; j_call: TRBJ2-7; cdr3_aa: ASSPRTTGAYEQY
v_call: TRBV29-1; d_call: TRBD2; j_call: TRBJ2-7; cdr3_aa: SVVLAGGDHEQY
v_call: TRBV19; d_call: .; j_call: TRBJ2-7; cdr3_aa: ASRIRGTSSYEQY
v_call: TRBV18; d_call: TRBD1; j_call: TRBJ1-5; cdr3_aa: ASSYREPGTANQPQH
v_call: TRBV12-3/TRBV12-4; d_call: .; j_call: TRBJ2-7; cdr3_aa: ASSYLRGYEQY
v_call: TRBV7-2; d_call: TRBD2; j_call: TRBJ2-7; cdr3_aa: ASSPRASGNYEQY
v_call: TRBV28; d_call: .; j_call: TRBJ1-4; cdr3_aa: ASSPLHTTNEKLF
v_call: TRBV5-1; d_call: .; j_call: TRBJ2-7; cdr3_aa: ASSLAQPYRGGNEQY